Listed below are T cell receptor beta chains from one sample, sequenced in a study of blood T cell repertoires in COVID-19. Assay: immunoSEQ multiplex PCR; the TCRdb copy retains only in-frame clones and omits some. The top ten clones hold 10% of a sample with 140,000 or so clones, more than 65% of them seen once. Material: peripheral blood. The receptors stem from a man aged 55 to 70 with active or convalescent COVID-19. Each CDR3 is given with its conserved first and last residue. D genes are given only for firm matches. The size of a clone is reported for some rows only, either as once, few or many, or as a class for expanded clones.

v_gene: TRBV3-1/TRBV3-2; j_gene: TRBJ2-1; abundance: NA; d_gene: TRBD2; CDR3aa: CASSHPGTSGWPGYEQFF; CDR3nt: TGTGCCAGCAGCCATCCCGGGACTAGCGGGTGGCCAGGGTATGAGCAGTTCTTC
v_gene: TRBV6-6; j_gene: TRBJ1-1; abundance: NA; d_gene: NA; CDR3aa: CASSYSGLSAFF; CDR3nt: TGTGCCAGCAGTTACTCCGGGTTGTCGGCTTTCTTT
v_gene: TRBV6-5; j_gene: TRBJ2-1; abundance: NA; d_gene: TRBD2; CDR3aa: CASSHRTSGSGEQFF; CDR3nt: TGTGCCAGCAGCCACCGGACTAGCGGGAGTGGGGAGCAGTTCTTC
v_gene: TRBV2; j_gene: TRBJ2-5; abundance: NA; d_gene: NA; CDR3aa: CASSETKEGTQYF; CDR3nt: TGTGCCAGCAGTGAAACCAAGGAGGGGACCCAGTACTTC
v_gene: TRBV29-1; j_gene: TRBJ1-4; abundance: NA; d_gene: TRBD1; CDR3aa: CSVSTTGLGEKLFF; CDR3nt: TGCAGCGTTTCTACGACAGGGTTAGGGGAAAAACTGTTTTTT
v_gene: TRBV6-6; j_gene: TRBJ2-4; abundance: NA; d_gene: TRBD2; CDR3aa: CASSRTSGASAKNIQYF; CDR3nt: TGTGCCAGCAGTCGGACTAGCGGGGCTTCAGCCAAAAACATTCAGTACTTC
v_gene: TRBV4-1; j_gene: TRBJ1-2; abundance: few; d_gene: NA; CDR3aa: CASSQDQTGTNYGYTF; CDR3nt: TGCGCCAGCAGCCAAGATCAAACAGGAACTAACTATGGCTACACCTTC
v_gene: TRBV25-1; j_gene: TRBJ1-6; abundance: NA; d_gene: NA; CDR3aa: CASSEPGGVYNSPLHF; CDR3nt: TGTGCCAGCAGTGAACCGGGGGGTGTATATAATTCACCCCTCCACTTT
v_gene: TRBV5-1; j_gene: TRBJ2-5; abundance: few; d_gene: TRBD1; CDR3aa: CASSGDRVGQETQYF; CDR3nt: TGCGCCAGCAGCGGAGACAGGGTCGGACAAGAGACCCAGTACTTC
v_gene: TRBV4-3; j_gene: TRBJ2-5; abundance: once; d_gene: TRBD2; CDR3aa: CASSHWTSQETQYF; CDR3nt: TGCGCCAGCAGCCATTGGACTAGCCAAGAGACCCAGTACTTC
v_gene: TRBV11-2; j_gene: TRBJ1-1; abundance: NA; d_gene: NA; CDR3aa: CASSAPGSGPVDTEAFF; CDR3nt: TGTGCCAGCAGCGCCCCTGGGTCAGGCCCGGTGGACACTGAAGCTTTCTTT
v_gene: TRBV5-1; j_gene: TRBJ1-2; abundance: NA; d_gene: TRBD1; CDR3aa: CASSPVDRGANYGYTF; CDR3nt: TGCGCCAGCAGCCCGGTGGACAGGGGAGCTAACTATGGCTACACCTTC
v_gene: TRBV11-2; j_gene: TRBJ2-5; abundance: NA; d_gene: TRBD1; CDR3aa: CASSLDDDRGQETQYF; CDR3nt: TGTGCCAGCAGCTTAGATGACGACAGGGGCCAAGAGACCCAGTACTTC
v_gene: TRBV6-5; j_gene: TRBJ2-3; abundance: NA; d_gene: NA; CDR3aa: CASTQKSVSTDTQYF; CDR3nt: TGTGCCAGCACCCAAAAGAGCGTCAGCACAGATACGCAGTATTTT
v_gene: TRBV5-1; j_gene: TRBJ1-2; abundance: few; d_gene: NA; CDR3aa: CASSLEGRGAGYTF; CDR3nt: TGCGCCAGCAGCTTGGAGGGCCGTGGGGCTGGCTACACCTTC
v_gene: TRBV30; j_gene: TRBJ1-2; abundance: NA; d_gene: TRBD1; CDR3aa: CASGSDRVYYGYTF; CDR3nt: TGTGCCTCCGGTTCGGACAGGGTGTACTATGGCTACACCTTC
v_gene: TRBV11-3; j_gene: TRBJ1-1; abundance: NA; d_gene: NA; CDR3aa: CASRPSGGRLRTEAFF; CDR3nt: TGTGCCAGCAGACCATCCGGGGGGCGTCTGCGAACTGAAGCTTTCTTT
v_gene: TRBV19; j_gene: TRBJ2-1; abundance: NA; d_gene: NA; CDR3aa: CASSIVKAARGYNEQFF; CDR3nt: TGTGCCAGTAGTATAGTTAAGGCCGCACGGGGTTACAATGAGCAGTTCTTC
v_gene: TRBV6-5; j_gene: TRBJ1-2; abundance: NA; d_gene: NA; CDR3aa: CASSYGSQGGGYTF; CDR3nt: TGTGCCAGCAGTTATGGCTCCCAAGGCGGCGGCTACACCTTC
v_gene: TRBV5-1; j_gene: TRBJ1-1; abundance: NA; d_gene: TRBD1; CDR3aa: CASSLGGTGAARPEAFF; CDR3nt: TGCGCCAGCAGCTTGGGTGGGACAGGGGCCGCACGACCGGAAGCTTTCTTT
v_gene: TRBV2; j_gene: TRBJ1-2; abundance: few; d_gene: TRBD1; CDR3aa: CARGTGGYGYTF; CDR3nt: TGTGCCAGAGGGACAGGGGGCTATGGCTACACCTTC
v_gene: TRBV6-6; j_gene: TRBJ1-1; abundance: NA; d_gene: NA; CDR3aa: CASAYGGQAFF; CDR3nt: TGTGCCAGCGCGTATGGAGGTCAAGCTTTCTTT
v_gene: TRBV3-1/TRBV3-2; j_gene: TRBJ1-2; abundance: NA; d_gene: NA; CDR3aa: CASSQATTGGYTF; CDR3nt: TGTGCCAGCAGCCAAGCCACAACCGGGGGCTACACCTTC
v_gene: TRBV5-1; j_gene: TRBJ1-1; abundance: few; d_gene: TRBD1; CDR3aa: CASSSTGTANTEAFF; CDR3nt: TGCGCCAGCAGCTCTACGGGGACAGCGAACACTGAAGCTTTCTTT
v_gene: TRBV7-9; j_gene: TRBJ1-6; abundance: NA; d_gene: NA; CDR3aa: CASSLMTVNSPLHF; CDR3nt: TGTGCCAGCAGCTTAATGACAGTGAATTCACCCCTCCACTTT
v_gene: TRBV5-1; j_gene: TRBJ1-5; abundance: NA; d_gene: NA; CDR3aa: CASSAGSNQPQHF; CDR3nt: TGCGCCAGCAGCGCGGGGAGCAATCAGCCCCAGCATTTT
v_gene: TRBV28; j_gene: TRBJ1-2; abundance: NA; d_gene: NA; CDR3aa: CATQEGQARYTF; CDR3nt: TGTGCCACCCAGGAGGGCCAAGCCCGCTACACCTTC